Here is one T cell receptor (beta chain) with its context. Germline V gene lookup returns CDR1 MNHNY and CDR2 SVGAGI (reference sequence). V lost 2 bases and J lost 4, with 11 bases in between. The CDR3 has 14 amino acids. The sample is drawn from a study of blood T cell repertoires in COVID-19. Data came from immunoSEQ multiplex PCR; TCRdb stores just in-frame clones and leaves some out. The data contain over 150,000 clones, around 87% of them singletons. Sequencing was performed on peripheral blood. The chain carries TRBV6-6 and TRBJ1-1, with unresolved D. The TCR was taken from a man aged 55 to 69 with COVID-19, enrolled during active disease. The CDR3 sequence: CASSYLEVITEAFF. CDR3 DNA sequence: TGTGCCAGCAGTTACCTCGAGGTCATCACTGAAGCTTTCTTT.